These 9 T cell receptor beta chains share one sample of origin, sequenced in a study of human T cells and chemical hapten exposure. MiXCR was run by TCRdb on the RACE reads, yielding one entry per CDR3 protein. In the table there are approximately 60,000 distinct CDR3 sequences, roughly a tenth of which are singletons. Sample time point: patch test 1, 2 weeks after DPC sensitization. Treatment in this sample: therapeutic diphenylcyclopropenone sensitization with weekly scalp DPC. Sequences were derived from whole blood, sampled in connection with sensitization to the hapten diphenylcyclopropenone (DPC). These receptors came from a woman aged 40 to 49 with alopecia areata. Some clones in this sample may be carry-over from other donors' samples.

V is TRBV6-5 and J is TRBJ1-5, with unresolved D. Germline V gene lookup returns CDR1 MNHEY and CDR2 SVGAGI. V dropped 5 bases and J dropped 2 bases, with 7 bases sitting between them. CDR3 length equals 13 residues. The chain's CDR3 is CASSRVRNQPQHF. Here the CDR3 DNA reads TGTGCCAGCAGTAGGGTTCGCAATCAGCCCCAGCATTTT.

Many counts were recorded for this clonotype. V usage is TRBV12-3 or TRBV12-4 and J usage is TRBJ2-7, with 7 bases that match TRBD1. This CDR3 is 15 amino acids long. Trimming cost V 5 bases and J 0 bases; bases outside gene matches: 7. The CDR3 reads CASSPGQPSSYEQYF. The CDR3 nucleotides read TGTGCCAGCAGTCCGGGACAGCCGAGCTCCTACGAGCAGTACTTC.

This clonotype showed up just a few times. V is TRBV20-1 and J is TRBJ1-1; D remains unclear. V lost 6 bases, J lost 1 base, and 9 bases lay in between. CDR1 is DFQATT and CDR2 is SNEGSKA in the germline V gene (reference sequence). CDR3 size: 12 residues. The CDR3 DNA sequence: TGCAGTGCCGCGCTACGGAACACTGAAGCTTTCTTT. Translating it yields CSAALRNTEAFF.

A remark on this clonotype: The germline gene is not matched at one end of the junction; a read error may be the cause. The J gene is TRBJ1-5, the V gene TRBV7-2, with D unresolved. CDR1 is SGHTA, CDR2 FQGNSA, per germline. The CDR3 covers 13 residues. The DNA for the CDR3 is TGTGCCAGCAGCTTAGTTCCTAATCAGCCCCGGCATTTT. It encodes CASSLVPNQPRHF.

This clonotype was observed many times. V and J are TRBV11-2 and TRBJ1-1, with no clear D. Trimming removed 6 bases at V and 0 bases at J, with 5 bases between. CDR1 SGHAT and CDR2 FQNNGV come from the germline V gene. The CDR3 totals 12 residues. The CDR3 DNA is TGTGCCAGCAGGTATATGAACACTGAAGCTTTCTTT. Residues: CASRYMNTEAFF. The full variable domain, its missing parts supplied by reference TRBV11-2 and TRBJ1-1, is EAGVAQSPRYKIIEKRQSVAFWCNPISGHATLYWYQQILGQGPKLLIQFQNNGVVDDSQLPKDRFSAERLKGVDSTLKIQPAKLEDSAVYLCASRYMNTEAFFGQGTRLTVV.

By sample fraction, this clonotype is medium-sized (0.01 to 0.1%). V is TRBV7-6 and J is TRBJ2-1, with a possible D match to TRBD1 (6 bases). Germline V lookup: CDR1 SGHVS, CDR2 FNYEAQ. V was cut by 3 bases and J by 6 bases, with 15 bases left in between. The CDR3 totals 15 residues. The CDR3 protein is CASSLVPGATNEQFF. In DNA form, the CDR3 reads TGTGCCAGCAGCTTGGTTCCAGGGGCTACCAATGAGCAGTTCTTC. Using reference TRBV7-6 and TRBJ2-1 for the parts outside the CDR3, the full variable domain is GAGVSQSPRYKVTKRGQDVALRCDPISGHVSLYWYRQALGQGPEFLTYFNYEAQQDKSGLPNDRFSAERPEGSISTLTIQRTEQRDSAMYRCASSLVPGATNEQFFGPGTRLTVL.

This chain links TRBV12-3 or TRBV12-4 with TRBJ1-5; unclear D gene. Deletions cut 3 bases from V and 6 bases from J, with 15 bases between. There are 15 residues in the CDR3. This CDR3 reads CASSLSRFVGQPQHF. The CDR3 DNA reads TGTGCCAGCAGTTTGTCCCGGTTTGTAGGTCAGCCCCAGCATTTT.

The rearrangement uses TRBV9 and TRBJ2-5; no definite D call. Germline CDR1 is SGDLS and CDR2 is YYNGEE. V lost 0 bases and J 5 bases, leaving 8 bases between the germline ends. The CDR3 is 13 residues long. CDR3 loop: CASSVATGETQYF. In DNA form, the CDR3 reads TGTGCCAGCAGCGTAGCTACCGGGGAGACCCAGTACTTC. Filled out from reference TRBV9 and TRBJ2-5, the complete variable domain reads DSGVTQTPKHLITATGQRVTLRCSPRSGDLSVYWYQQSLDQGLQFLIQYYNGEERAKGNILERFSAQQFPDLHSELNLSSLELGDSALYFCASSVATGETQYFGPGTRLLVL.

The chain carries TRBV6-2 or TRBV6-3 and TRBJ1-2; D is perhaps TRBD1 (5 bases). The germline V and J ends were trimmed by 5 bases and 4 bases, with 14 bases remaining between them. The CDR3 totals 14 residues. Germline-derived CDR1 and CDR2 are MNHEY and SVGEGT. CDR3 bases: TGTGCCAGCAGTGCCGGCAGGGCAGGCTATGGCTACACCTTC. Amino acid sequence: CASSAGRAGYGYTF.